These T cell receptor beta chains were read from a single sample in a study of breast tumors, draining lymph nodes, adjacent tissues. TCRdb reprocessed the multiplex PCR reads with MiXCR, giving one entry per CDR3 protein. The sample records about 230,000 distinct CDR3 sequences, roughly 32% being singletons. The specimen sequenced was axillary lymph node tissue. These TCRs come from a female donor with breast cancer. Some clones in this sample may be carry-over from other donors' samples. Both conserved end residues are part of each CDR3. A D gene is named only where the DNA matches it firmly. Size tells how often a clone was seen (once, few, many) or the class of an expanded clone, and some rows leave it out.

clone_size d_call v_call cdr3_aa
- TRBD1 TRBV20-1 CSANSGGLYNEQYF
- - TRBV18 CASSPGGWSEKLFF
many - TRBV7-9 CASSPIRDPTWYIQYF
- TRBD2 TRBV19 CASSTPGRAGISGETQYF
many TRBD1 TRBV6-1 CASSERSGTGSEKLFF
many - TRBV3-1 CASSQTQGGGQPQHF
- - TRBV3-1 CASTTDRAGADVLTF
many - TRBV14 CASSQGLTGPRGEQYF
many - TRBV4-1 CASSPFGGPTDTQYF
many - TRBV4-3 CASSQDRQGNDQPQHF
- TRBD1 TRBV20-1 CSARDDREVTEAFF
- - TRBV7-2 CASSLATGGNTDTQYF
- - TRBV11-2 CASSLIAGGETEAFF
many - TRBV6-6 CASSYKFTGPQQPQHF
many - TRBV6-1 CASSVLHSYNEQFF
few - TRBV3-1 CASSPTRGVLKWAFF
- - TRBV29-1 CSVDRLAVEDTQHF
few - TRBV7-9 CASSLFRRGERSEAFF
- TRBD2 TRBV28 CASSLGRGGTTDTQYF
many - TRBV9 CASSKTEHYTDTQYF
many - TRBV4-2 CASSQDVLREQFF
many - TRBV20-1 CSVGQQLNQPQHF
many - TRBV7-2 CASSPDYGVLTF
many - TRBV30 CAWSLGTDTQYF
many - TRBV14 CASSQDLGARALHF
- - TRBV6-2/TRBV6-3 CASSYSGALETQCF
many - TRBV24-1 CATSDGWGVSTDTQYF
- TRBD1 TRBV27 CASRWTGLNTAYEQYF
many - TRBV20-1 CSARDLGKGTYEQYF
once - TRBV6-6 CASSYGSNSYEQYF
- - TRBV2 CASRKRAAENSPLHF
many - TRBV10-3 CAISLDGYEQYF
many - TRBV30 CAWADAPNYGYTF
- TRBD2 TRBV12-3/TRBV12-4 CASSTRTSGRSQTQYF
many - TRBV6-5 CASSRIFRGLTEKLFF
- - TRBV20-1 CSASSGFLGQPQHF
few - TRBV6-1 CATLWEPATNEKLFF
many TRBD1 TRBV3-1 CASSRTLTGVKSYEQYF
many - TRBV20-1 CSARARDSRSGNTIYF
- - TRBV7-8 CASSPGYTNEKLFF
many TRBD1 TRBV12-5 CASGSGQGASTGELFF
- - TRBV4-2 CASSFYICSARVAYNEQFF
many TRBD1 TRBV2 CASSRDRGLHTQYF
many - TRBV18 CASSRANTEKLFF
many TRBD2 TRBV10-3 CAISGLAGSSSYNEQFF
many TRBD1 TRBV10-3 CAISGGGQGSGANVLTF
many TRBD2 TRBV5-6 CASSLRSGRAASEQFF
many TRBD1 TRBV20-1 CSARDPGQGPFFYGYTF
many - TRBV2 CASRDLTASQPQHF